This is a list of T cell receptor beta chains from one sample in a study of CD8+ T cells in alopecia areata. The method was immunoSEQ multiplex PCR; TCRdb's version includes in-frame clones alone and lacks a portion of them. There are about 110,000 clones in the sample; under 65% occur only once, and approximately 23% lies in the top ten. Sequenced input: NKG2D-low CD8+ T cells sorted from blood. Source of these receptors: a human donor with alopecia areata. CDR3s leave out the opening cysteine and the closing phenylalanine or tryptophan. Fields, in order: CDR3 length, clone size, V gene, CDR3 protein. Some rows have no size entry. The others give once, few or many, or a class for an expanded clone.

12	-	TRBV6-5	ASSYSSANYGYT
12	-	TRBV19	ASSMYKGPYEQY
13	once	TRBV10-2	ASIPGGLGLYEQY
13	-	TRBV5-6	ASSQGDRDTGELF
11	-	TRBV7-9	ASSFPSTDTQY
9	-	TRBV28	ASSFGYEQY
13	-	TRBV4-1	ASSQDSEENEKLF
11	-	TRBV29-1	SVGDLLGQPQH
11	-	TRBV9	ASSVISGAEQY
13	-	TRBV5-1	ASRIGTSFGLEQF
13	once	TRBV11-3	ASSLVAPILYGYT
13	-	TRBV5-1	ASSLTIPSGTEAF
13	-	TRBV4-1	ASSQSGGEQETQY
10	-	TRBV29-1	SVSRRGPGYT
17	-	TRBV23-1	ASSQPREKSDRNKETQY
13	few	TRBV7-9	ASSSRDTNTGELF
13	-	TRBV2	ASSEYLSAGHEQF
13	few	TRBV27	ASSPGGRAEYEQY